This is a list of T cell receptor beta chains from one sample in a study of shared clonotypes between healthy human individuals. Generated by immunoSEQ multiplex PCR, the TCRdb table keeps only in-frame clones and is missing some. The repertoire includes under 550,000 clones, 90% to 97% of them detected once, and 0.05% to 0.07% sits in the top ten. Sample: naive CD4+ T cells sorted from blood. These receptors were taken from a woman aged 25 to 39 in good health. Both conserved end residues are part of each CDR3. D genes are given only for firm matches. Clone size is stated in some rows and not others, as once, few, many or a class when expanded.

v_call: TRBV7-9
clone_size: NA
j_call: TRBJ2-7
cdr3_length: 15
d_call: TRBD1
cdr3_nt: TGTGCCAGCAGCTTCCCAGGGACAGGGATGGGCGAGCAGTACTTC
cdr3_aa: CASSFPGTGMGEQYF

v_call: TRBV6-6
clone_size: NA
j_call: TRBJ2-2
cdr3_length: 15
d_call: TRBD2
cdr3_nt: TGTGCCTGCCGATGGGACAGCGGGAGGGCCGGGGAGCTGTTTTTT
cdr3_aa: CACRWDSGRAGELFF

v_call: TRBV27
clone_size: NA
j_call: TRBJ2-7
cdr3_length: 14
d_call: NA
cdr3_nt: TGTGCCAGCAGTTTGTGGGGGGCTCGGTACGAGCAGTACTTC
cdr3_aa: CASSLWGARYEQYF

v_call: TRBV19
clone_size: NA
j_call: TRBJ1-5
cdr3_length: 15
d_call: NA
cdr3_nt: TGTGCCAGTACCACTGACAGTCCTAGCAATCAGCCCCAGCATTTT
cdr3_aa: CASTTDSPSNQPQHF

v_call: TRBV28
clone_size: NA
j_call: TRBJ1-1
cdr3_length: 15
d_call: TRBD1
cdr3_nt: TGTGCCAGCAGTTTAGAAGGACAGGGGAACACTGAAGCTTTCTTT
cdr3_aa: CASSLEGQGNTEAFF

v_call: TRBV28
clone_size: NA
j_call: TRBJ2-3
cdr3_length: 13
d_call: NA
cdr3_nt: TGTGCCAGCAGCCGCGACCCAACCGCTACGCAGTATTTT
cdr3_aa: CASSRDPTATQYF

v_call: TRBV19
clone_size: NA
j_call: TRBJ1-1
cdr3_length: 14
d_call: TRBD1
cdr3_nt: TGTGCCAGTAGCTACAGGGGTCTGAACACTGAAGCTTTCTTT
cdr3_aa: CASSYRGLNTEAFF

v_call: TRBV6-5
clone_size: NA
j_call: TRBJ2-7
cdr3_length: 13
d_call: NA
cdr3_nt: TGTGCCAGCAGGGGACGGGTTTTAAACGAGCAGTACTTC
cdr3_aa: CASRGRVLNEQYF

v_call: TRBV5-1
clone_size: once
j_call: TRBJ1-1
cdr3_length: 13
d_call: NA
cdr3_nt: TGCGCCAGCAGCTTGAGTATCGGGGAACGGGATTTCTTT
cdr3_aa: CASSLSIGERDFF

v_call: TRBV15
clone_size: NA
j_call: TRBJ2-1
cdr3_length: 17
d_call: TRBD2
cdr3_nt: TGTGCCACCAGCAGAGTACGGACTAGCGGGACCTGGGGTGAGCAGTTCTTC
cdr3_aa: CATSRVRTSGTWGEQFF